Detailed here is one T cell receptor (beta chain). What antigen it recognizes has not been identified. Base qualities are missing; no much larger clone stands one base away. The sample belongs to a study of blood T cell repertoires in COVID-19 (TCRdb year 2020). Regarding the research as a whole: Samples covering the acute and convalescent phases of COVID-19 were provided by collaborators in the United States, Italy and Spain. HLA class I and class II types, where available, came from metadata supplied by the sample provider rather than from assay-based typing. The samples were drawn from two sources: the first 160 participants of the ongoing ImmuneRACE study, and 1,254 subjects contributed by 6 global collaborators. The material from the prospective study consisted of cDNA or gDNA derived from T cells, B-cell-depleted T cells, or PBMCs. The sample metadata nearly always contained a de-identified subject ID, COVID-19 status, age in years and sex. Subjects who had been exposed to COVID-19, were actively infected with it, or had recovered from it provided the deeply sampled blood TCRbeta repertoires that made up the dataset. The repertoires were released in a freely available public database meant as a resource for research on the immune response to SARS-CoV-2.

TCRbeta CDR3 regions were amplified from genomic DNA using the immunoSEQ Assay, a bias-controlled multiplex PCR. In the paper's pipeline: The number of nucleated cells in each sample was estimated from the amplification of reference gene primers within the assay. Sequence reads were collapsed and filtered to measure the absolute abundance of every unique TCRbeta CDR3 rearrangement. For each sample, productive Simpson clonality was calculated by taking the square root of Simpson's diversity index across productive rearrangements. Entries here come from immuneACCESS through TCRdb and include only in-frame sequences with V and J called. Some clones fail to appear in such tables; in the studies checked, an unresolved V gene covers under half of the shortfall, and the cause of the remainder is unknown. V, J and clone size are those of that table, while D and trimming were read from the DNA. Counted in this sample were under 250,000 clones; 84% of them appeared once. Under 5% of the sample is taken by the ten largest.

Collaborating institutions collected whole blood in K2EDTA tubes following their own protocols. For TCRbeta analysis, collaborator samples were shipped as frozen whole blood, as isolated PBMCs, or as DNA extracted from either sample type. CDR3 length: 17 amino acids, cysteine to phenylalanine. Only CDR3 DNA remains: 51 bases, in frame from the first base. The germline V gene specifies KGHSH as CDR1 and LQKENI as CDR2. Clipping removes 6 bases from V and 6 bases from J, with 19 as the unmatched junction base count. Study-level results and caveats: The amount of clinical and demographic metadata varied by source and participant and was provided uncurated.

The source of this sequence is a middle-aged man with active or convalescent COVID-19. The chain employs TRBV18 and TRBJ2-7; 8 middle bases align to TRBD1. Source material: peripheral blood. CDR3 region: CASSAIGPGQALSEQYF. The sequence in DNA is TGTGCCAGCTCGGCGATTGGCCCGGGACAGGCCCTTTCCGAGCAGTACTTC.